These 15 T cell receptor beta chains were all obtained from the same sample, sequenced in a study of CD8 T cells in ankylosing spondylitis. TCRdb re-called the 5' RACE reads through MiXCR, storing one row per CDR3 protein. The sample lists 200,000 to 300,000 distinct CDR3 sequences; 32% were seen once. Sequencing was performed on blood, either unsorted or a sorted T cell fraction (not recorded which). These receptors all stem from a male donor with ankylosing spondylitis or in good health (not recorded which).

This clonotype was picked up a small number of times. The chain links TRBV10-3 to TRBJ1-1; TRBD1 matches 8 bases. V shed 6 bases and J 3 bases; nucleotides not matched to a gene: 12. Germline CDR1 is ENHRY and CDR2 is SYGVKD. This CDR3 is built from 16 residues. This CDR3 is CAIRPTGGIGDTEAFF. Here the CDR3 DNA reads TGTGCCATCAGACCTACAGGGGGTATAGGGGACACTGAAGCTTTCTTT.

V usage is TRBV4-2 and J usage is TRBJ1-4; possibly TRBD1 for D (5 bases). CDR1 is LGHNA, CDR2 YNFKEQ, per germline. The CDR3 has 15 residues. V dropped 4 bases and J dropped 6 bases, with 15 bases sitting between them. CDR3 nucleotides: TGTGCCAGCAGCCGACCGGAGGGGAAGGATGAAAAACTGTTTTTT. Its translation is CASSRPEGKDEKLFF.

This clonotype came up once. This chain joins TRBV12-3 or TRBV12-4 and TRBJ2-7; the match to TRBD1 covers 7 bases. The CDR3 has 14 amino acids. The V segment lost 7 bases and the J segment 3 bases; nucleotides outside the gene matches: 9. The CDR3 reads CASTDRDSVYEQYF. Here the CDR3 DNA reads TGTGCCAGCACCGACCGGGACAGTGTCTACGAGCAGTACTTC.

This chain connects TRBV4-1 to TRBJ2-7; 8 nucleotides agree with TRBD2. The CDR3 extends over 14 amino acids. The J segment lost 4 bases and the V segment lost 4 bases, leaving 6 bases of the junction unmatched. From germline, CDR1 is MGHRA and CDR2 YSYEKL. CDR3 protein: CASSPGGPRYEQYF. CDR3 nucleotide sequence: TGCGCCAGCAGCCCGGGGGGGCCTCGTTACGAGCAGTACTTC.

This clonotype turned up a few times. This chain uses TRBV5-1 with TRBJ1-2, with D possibly being TRBD1 (6 bases). The CDR3 sequence is 14 residues long. Between the trimmed V and J ends, which lost 4 bases and 6 bases, there was a span of 16 bases. The germline gives CDR1 SGHRS, CDR2 YFSETQ. The CDR3 sequence: CASSQGLGSDGYTF. CDR3 in DNA: TGCGCCAGCAGCCAGGGGCTGGGAAGTGATGGCTACACCTTC.

This chain connects TRBV28 to TRBJ2-3; the D is unclear. This CDR3 comprises 13 residues. The V gene's germline CDR1 is MDHEN and CDR2 SYDVKM. V lost 4 bases to trimming and J lost 2 bases, with 7 bases between them. The CDR3 DNA reads as TGTGCCAGCAGTTCCCGTCTCACAGATACGCAGTATTTT. It is translated as CASSSRLTDTQYF.

This clonotype was seen a few times. The chain recombines TRBV29-1 with TRBJ1-1; D call uncertain. Germline V gene data show CDR1 as SQVTM and CDR2 as ANQGSEA. The CDR3 loop spans 11 amino acids. Trimming left V 5 bases short and J 5 bases short, with 9 bases between. As DNA, the CDR3 is TGCAGCGTTAAGGTGGGGACTGAAGCTTTCTTT. This gives the protein CSVKVGTEAFF.

V gene TRBV5-1 combines with J gene TRBJ1-4, with D tentatively TRBD1 (5 bases). This CDR3 region has 15 residues. Germline V gene sequence: CDR1 SGHRS, CDR2 YFSETQ. V shed 4 bases and J shed 8 bases, with 18 bases lying between them. The CDR3 spells CASSLAEQGFEKLFF. The CDR3 DNA follows: TGCGCCAGCAGCCTCGCGGAGCAGGGTTTCGAAAAACTGTTTTTT.

The chain couples TRBV10-3 to TRBJ2-2; 9 bases match TRBD2. From germline, CDR1 is ENHRY and CDR2 SYGVKD. V shed 6 bases and J 5 bases; nucleotides not matched to a gene: 4. The CDR3 extends over 14 amino acids. CDR3 sequence (DNA): TGTGCCATCAGATCTCTAGCGGGGACCGGGGAGCTGTTTTTT. It encodes CAIRSLAGTGELFF.

This clonotype was observed a handful of times. V gene TRBV20-1 combines with J gene TRBJ1-6; TRBD1 matches at 8 bases. V lost 0 bases and J lost 7; bases outside the gene matches: 8. The CDR3 extends over 16 amino acids. Germline V gene sequence: CDR1 DFQATT, CDR2 SNEGSKA (reference sequence). The CDR3 DNA sequence: TGCAGTGCTAGAGAGGAGGGGACAGGAGAAAATTCACCCCTCCACTTT. As protein: CSAREEGTGENSPLHF.

This rearrangement joins TRBV5-1 to TRBJ1-1, with D perhaps TRBD1 (6 bases). There are 14 residues in the CDR3. The V gene lost 2 bases and the J gene lost 5 bases, with 13 bases spanning the gap. The germline gives CDR1 SGHRS, CDR2 YFSETQ. For the CDR3, the DNA is TGCGCCAGCAGCTTTAACCCAGGGGATACTGAAGCTTTCTTT. Protein sequence: CASSFNPGDTEAFF.

The chain carries TRBV15 and TRBJ2-7, with D unresolved. This CDR3 has 13 residues. Germline values: CDR1 LNHNV, CDR2 YYDKDF (reference sequence). Trimming removed 4 bases at V and 2 bases at J, with 9 bases between. The CDR3: CATSKRLTYEQYF. Here the CDR3 DNA reads TGTGCCACCAGCAAGCGCCTAACCTACGAGCAGTACTTC.

A few counts support this clonotype. V gene TRBV29-1 combines with J gene TRBJ2-1; 7 bases match TRBD1. This CDR3 has 14 residues. Unmatched junction bases numbered 12, after V lost 1 base and J lost 12 bases. Germline V gene sequence: CDR1 SQVTM, CDR2 ANQGSEA. CDR3 sequence (DNA): TGCAGCGTTGAAGGGGGGACAGTGTTAAGTGGGCAGTTCTTC. Protein product: CSVEGGTVLSGQFF.

The rearrangement uses TRBV6-4 and TRBJ2-1; TRBD2 matches at 10 bases. V was pared by 5 bases and J by 9 bases, with 10 bases of the junction left unmatched. Per germline, CDR1 MRHNA and CDR2 SNTAGT. This CDR3 comprises 15 residues. CDR3 amino acids: CASSYSGGASGEQFF. Here the CDR3 DNA reads TGTGCCAGCAGTTACAGCGGGGGGGCATCCGGTGAGCAGTTCTTC.

This clonotype was observed a handful of times. The rearrangement links TRBV12-3 or TRBV12-4 to TRBJ2-1; 7 positions match TRBD1. The trim removed 6 bases at V and 4 bases at J, leaving 9 bases unmatched. The CDR3 totals 15 residues. The CDR3 loop reads CASSNTGDPYNEQFF. The CDR3 nucleotides read TGTGCCAGCAGCAACACAGGGGACCCATACAATGAGCAGTTCTTC.